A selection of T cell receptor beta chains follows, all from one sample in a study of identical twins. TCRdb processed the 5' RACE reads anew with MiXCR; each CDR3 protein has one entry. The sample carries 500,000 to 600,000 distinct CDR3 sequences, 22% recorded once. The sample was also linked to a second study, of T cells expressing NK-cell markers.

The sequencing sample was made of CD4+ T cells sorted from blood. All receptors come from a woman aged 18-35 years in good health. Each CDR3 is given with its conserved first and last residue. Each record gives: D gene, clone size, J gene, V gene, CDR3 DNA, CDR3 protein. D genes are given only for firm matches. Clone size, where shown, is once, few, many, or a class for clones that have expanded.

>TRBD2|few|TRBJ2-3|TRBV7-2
TGTGCCAGCAGTAAACTAGCGGGAGTGACAGATACGCAGTATTTT
CASSKLAGVTDTQYF
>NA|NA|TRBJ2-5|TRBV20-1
TGCAGTGTAACAGGGAGGGTGAGGAAGACCCAGTACTTC
CSVTGRVRKTQYF
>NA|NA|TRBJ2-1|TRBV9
TGTGCCAGCAGCGTAGCCCCTAGAAACTACAATGAGCAGTTCTTC
CASSVAPRNYNEQFF
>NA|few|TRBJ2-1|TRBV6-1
TGTGCCAGCAGTCTCGCACTTTCCAGACATGAGCAGTTCTTC
CASSLALSRHEQFF
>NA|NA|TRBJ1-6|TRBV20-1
TGCAGTGCTAGAGGGGTGAGCTCCTATAATTCACCCCTCCACTTT
CSARGVSSYNSPLHF
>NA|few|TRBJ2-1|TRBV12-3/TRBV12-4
TGTGCCAGCAGTGCCCAGTACAATGAGCAGTTCTTC
CASSAQYNEQFF
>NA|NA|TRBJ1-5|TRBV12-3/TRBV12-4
TGTGCCAGCACCTTTGGGCCGGAGCCGCCCCAGCATTTT
CASTFGPEPPQHF
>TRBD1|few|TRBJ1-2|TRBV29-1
TGCAGCGCCCCCCTATTTACGACAGGGGTTAAGGGCTATGGCTACACCTTC
CSAPLFTTGVKGYGYTF
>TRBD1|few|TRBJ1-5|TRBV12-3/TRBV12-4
TGTGCCAGCAGGGTAACAGGGGGCGGAGGGCATCAGCCCCAGCATTTT
CASRVTGGGGHQPQHF
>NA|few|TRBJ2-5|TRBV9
TGTGCCAGCAGCACCCGGGACCTCCTGTCGAAAGAGACCCAGTACTTC
CASSTRDLLSKETQYF
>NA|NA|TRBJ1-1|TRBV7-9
TGTGCCAGCAGTCATGGGGCAGGGAGGGCTTTCTTT
CASSHGAGRAFF
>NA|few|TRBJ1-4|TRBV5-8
TGTGCCAGCAGCTTGGGCAGGGCGGAAAAACTGTTTTTT
CASSLGRAEKLFF
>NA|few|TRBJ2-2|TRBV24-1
TGTGCCACCAGTGATTCCGGACAGTCCCTAACCGGGGAGCTGTTTTTT
CATSDSGQSLTGELFF
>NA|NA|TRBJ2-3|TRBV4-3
TGCGCCAGCAGCCAAGGGACCGGGCTTGGGGATACGCAGTATTTT
CASSQGTGLGDTQYF
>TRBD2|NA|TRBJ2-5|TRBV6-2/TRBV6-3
TGTGCCAGCAGTTACTCCATTAGGCTAGCGGAAGAGACCCAGTACTTC
CASSYSIRLAEETQYF
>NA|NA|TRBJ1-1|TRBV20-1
TGCAGTGCTTCTCAGGGAATGAACACTGAAGCTTTCTTT
CSASQGMNTEAFF
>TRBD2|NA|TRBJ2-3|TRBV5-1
TGCGCCAGCAGCCTCGCCGGGACTAGCGGGGGGGCCCAAGATACGCAGTATTTT
CASSLAGTSGGAQDTQYF
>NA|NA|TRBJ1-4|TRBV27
TGTGCCAGCAGTTCAGGACAGTCTAATGAAAAACTGTTTTTT
CASSSGQSNEKLFF
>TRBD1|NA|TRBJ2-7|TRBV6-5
TGTGCCAGCAGTTATTACGGGACAGGGATTGCCGAGCAGTACTTC
CASSYYGTGIAEQYF
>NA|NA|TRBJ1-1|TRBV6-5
TGTGCCAGCAGTTACCCCCGAGGAAACACTGAAGCTTTCTTT
CASSYPRGNTEAFF
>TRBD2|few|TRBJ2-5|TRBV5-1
TGCGCCAGCAGCTTGAGCGGGGAAGGTGAGACCCAGTACTTC
CASSLSGEGETQYF
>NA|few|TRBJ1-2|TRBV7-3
TGTGCCAGCAGCCCCTCGTCAGGTAGCTATGGCTACACCTTC
CASSPSSGSYGYTF
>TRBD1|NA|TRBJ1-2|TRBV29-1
TGCAGCGTCCACGTGGGACAGCGCTATGGCTACACCTTC
CSVHVGQRYGYTF
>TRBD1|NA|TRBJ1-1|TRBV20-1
TGCAGTGCTAGGGACAGGGTAGGTGCTGAAGCTTTCTTT
CSARDRVGAEAFF
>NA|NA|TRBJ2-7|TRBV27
TGTGCCACGCGAGGGGTAAACGTCCACGAGCAGTACTTC
CATRGVNVHEQYF
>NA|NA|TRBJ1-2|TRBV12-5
TGTGCTAGTGTCATCAATCAGGGAAGCCATGGCTACACCTTC
CASVINQGSHGYTF
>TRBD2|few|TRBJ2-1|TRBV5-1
TGCGCCAGCAGCTCGGTACTAGCGGGAGACATCGGGAATGAGCAGTTCTTC
CASSSVLAGDIGNEQFF